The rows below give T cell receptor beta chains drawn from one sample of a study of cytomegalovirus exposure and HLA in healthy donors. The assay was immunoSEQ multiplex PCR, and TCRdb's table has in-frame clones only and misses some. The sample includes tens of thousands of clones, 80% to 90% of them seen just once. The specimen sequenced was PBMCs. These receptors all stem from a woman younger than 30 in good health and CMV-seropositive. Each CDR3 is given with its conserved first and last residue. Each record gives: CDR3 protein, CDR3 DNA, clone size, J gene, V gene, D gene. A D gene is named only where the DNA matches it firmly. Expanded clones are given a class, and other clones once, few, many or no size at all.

CDR3 protein: CATSGGAADLYF
CDR3 DNA: TGTGCCACCTCTGGGGGGGCAGCAGATTTGTACTTC
clone size: .
J gene: TRBJ2-7
V gene: TRBV6-1
D gene: .

CDR3 protein: CASSQDVEDSLNYTF
CDR3 DNA: TGCGCCAGCAGCCAAGATGTTGAGGACAGCCTTAACTACACCTTC
clone size: .
J gene: TRBJ1-2
V gene: TRBV4-1
D gene: .

CDR3 protein: CASSKQGAGEQYF
CDR3 DNA: TGTGCCAGCAGCAAACAGGGGGCCGGGGAGCAGTACTTC
clone size: .
J gene: TRBJ2-7
V gene: TRBV6-5
D gene: TRBD1

CDR3 protein: CASSPDRGSNEQFF
CDR3 DNA: TGTGCCAGCAGCCCGGACAGGGGCTCCAATGAGCAGTTCTTC
clone size: .
J gene: TRBJ2-1
V gene: TRBV5-4
D gene: TRBD1

CDR3 protein: CSVGGTSLYNEQFF
CDR3 DNA: TGCAGCGTCGGTGGGACTAGCTTATACAATGAGCAGTTCTTC
clone size: .
J gene: TRBJ2-1
V gene: TRBV29-1
D gene: TRBD2

CDR3 protein: CASSRVSQETQYF
CDR3 DNA: TGTGCCAGCAGCCGAGTCTCCCAAGAGACCCAGTACTTC
clone size: .
J gene: TRBJ2-5
V gene: TRBV5-6
D gene: .

CDR3 protein: CASSKVGDYTF
CDR3 DNA: TGTGCCAGCAGCAAAGTAGGGGACTACACCTTC
clone size: .
J gene: TRBJ1-2
V gene: TRBV21-1
D gene: .

CDR3 protein: CASSPRGTELAGRQYF
CDR3 DNA: TGTGCCAGCTCACCACGAGGGACGGAGCTAGCGGGGCGGCAGTATTTT
clone size: .
J gene: TRBJ2-3
V gene: TRBV18
D gene: TRBD2

CDR3 protein: CASSERGQPSYGYTF
CDR3 DNA: TGTGCCAGCAGTGAGCGGGGACAGCCCTCTTATGGCTACACCTTC
clone size: once
J gene: TRBJ1-2
V gene: TRBV2
D gene: TRBD1

CDR3 protein: CASRDHRRRTDTQYF
CDR3 DNA: TGTGCCAGCAGGGACCACAGGCGACGCACAGATACGCAGTATTTT
clone size: .
J gene: TRBJ2-3
V gene: TRBV27
D gene: .

CDR3 protein: CASSIGAGYNEQFF
CDR3 DNA: TGTGCCAGTAGTATAGGGGCGGGATACAATGAGCAGTTCTTC
clone size: .
J gene: TRBJ2-1
V gene: TRBV19
D gene: .

CDR3 protein: CASSVGGAPNTEAFF
CDR3 DNA: TGTGCCAGCAGCGTAGGTGGGGCCCCGAACACTGAAGCTTTCTTT
clone size: .
J gene: TRBJ1-1
V gene: TRBV9
D gene: .

CDR3 protein: CSVRLAGDFYEQYF
CDR3 DNA: TGCAGCGTGAGACTAGCGGGAGATTTCTACGAGCAGTACTTC
clone size: .
J gene: TRBJ2-7
V gene: TRBV29-1
D gene: TRBD2

CDR3 protein: CASSFAQARANYGYTF
CDR3 DNA: TGTGCCAGCAGCTTCGCTCAGGCAAGAGCTAACTATGGCTACACCTTC
clone size: .
J gene: TRBJ1-2
V gene: TRBV7-2
D gene: .

CDR3 protein: CASSYRGDTDTQYF
CDR3 DNA: TGTGCCAGCAGTTACCGGGGGGACACAGATACGCAGTATTTT
clone size: .
J gene: TRBJ2-3
V gene: TRBV6-6
D gene: TRBD2

CDR3 protein: CASRGRDTDTQYF
CDR3 DNA: TGTGCCAGCAGAGGGCGGGACACAGATACGCAGTATTTT
clone size: .
J gene: TRBJ2-3
V gene: TRBV2
D gene: .

CDR3 protein: CASSFFLAGGSGDTQYF
CDR3 DNA: TGTGCCAGCAGCTTCTTCCTTGCGGGAGGGTCAGGGGATACGCAGTATTTT
clone size: .
J gene: TRBJ2-3
V gene: TRBV13
D gene: TRBD2

CDR3 protein: CASSEISGNYGYTF
CDR3 DNA: TGTGCCAGCAGTGAAATTTCAGGAAACTATGGCTACACCTTC
clone size: .
J gene: TRBJ1-2
V gene: TRBV6-1
D gene: .

CDR3 protein: CASSLGTTYEQYF
CDR3 DNA: TGTGCCAGCAGCTTGGGGACAACCTACGAGCAGTACTTC
clone size: .
J gene: TRBJ2-7
V gene: TRBV7-9
D gene: .

CDR3 protein: CASSQDTGGSTYEQYF
CDR3 DNA: TGCGCCAGCAGCCAAGATACGGGGGGGAGCACATACGAGCAGTACTTC
clone size: .
J gene: TRBJ2-7
V gene: TRBV4-3
D gene: TRBD2

CDR3 protein: CASSPEFVNTQYF
CDR3 DNA: TGTGCCAGCAGTCCGGAGTTTGTAAATACGCAGTATTTT
clone size: .
J gene: TRBJ2-3
V gene: TRBV27
D gene: .

CDR3 protein: CASSVVGGNYNEQFF
CDR3 DNA: TGCGCCAGCAGTGTGGTGGGGGGTAATTACAATGAGCAGTTCTTC
clone size: .
J gene: TRBJ2-1
V gene: TRBV10-2
D gene: .

CDR3 protein: CASSLPLIAGGPETQYF
CDR3 DNA: TGTGCCAGTAGTCTACCTCTAATAGCGGGGGGGCCTGAGACGCAGTATTTT
clone size: few
J gene: TRBJ2-3
V gene: TRBV19
D gene: TRBD2

CDR3 protein: CASSLGSGSSGNTIYF
CDR3 DNA: TGTGCCAGCAGCTTAGGTTCCGGGAGCTCTGGAAACACCATATATTTT
clone size: .
J gene: TRBJ1-3
V gene: TRBV7-6
D gene: .

CDR3 protein: CASTPGPHSNYGYTF
CDR3 DNA: TGTGCCAGCACCCCGGGTCCCCACTCAAACTATGGCTACACCTTC
clone size: .
J gene: TRBJ1-2
V gene: TRBV6-5
D gene: .

CDR3 protein: CASSRGTDRPNYGYTF
CDR3 DNA: TGTGCCAGCAGCAGGGGGACAGATCGGCCTAACTATGGCTACACCTTC
clone size: few
J gene: TRBJ1-2
V gene: TRBV11-2
D gene: TRBD1

CDR3 protein: CASSEEDSSYNEQFF
CDR3 DNA: TGTGCCAGCAGTGAAGAAGACAGCTCCTACAATGAGCAGTTCTTC
clone size: .
J gene: TRBJ2-1
V gene: TRBV6-4
D gene: .

CDR3 protein: CASSDPRDRGPLNTEAFF
CDR3 DNA: TGTGCCAGCAGCGACCCCCGGGACAGGGGACCGCTTAACACTGAAGCTTTCTTT
clone size: .
J gene: TRBJ1-1
V gene: TRBV9
D gene: TRBD1

CDR3 protein: CASSHAEKLFF
CDR3 DNA: TGTGCCAGCAGCCACGCGGAAAAACTGTTTTTT
clone size: .
J gene: TRBJ1-4
V gene: TRBV14
D gene: .

CDR3 protein: CASVITGKEKLFF
CDR3 DNA: TGTGCCAGCGTAATAACAGGGAAGGAAAAACTGTTTTTT
clone size: .
J gene: TRBJ1-4
V gene: TRBV6-1
D gene: .

CDR3 protein: CSVLRGQGATGELFF
CDR3 DNA: TGCAGCGTTCTACGTGGACAGGGGGCTACCGGGGAGCTGTTTTTT
clone size: .
J gene: TRBJ2-2
V gene: TRBV29-1
D gene: TRBD1

CDR3 protein: CASSQEIGQSYGYTF
CDR3 DNA: TGCGCCAGCAGCCAAGAGATTGGCCAATCCTATGGCTACACCTTC
clone size: .
J gene: TRBJ1-2
V gene: TRBV4-3
D gene: .

CDR3 protein: CASTGRELGQETQYF
CDR3 DNA: TGTGCCAGCACCGGGAGGGAGTTAGGGCAAGAGACCCAGTACTTC
clone size: .
J gene: TRBJ2-5
V gene: TRBV11-2
D gene: TRBD2

CDR3 protein: CSGWESTGELFF
CDR3 DNA: TGCAGCGGTTGGGAGTCGACGGGGGAGCTGTTTTTT
clone size: .
J gene: TRBJ2-2
V gene: TRBV29-1
D gene: .

CDR3 protein: CAWSSGQAREKLFF
CDR3 DNA: TGTGCCTGGAGTTCCGGACAGGCCCGTGAAAAACTGTTTTTT
clone size: .
J gene: TRBJ1-4
V gene: TRBV30
D gene: TRBD1

CDR3 protein: CASSLMTGSNQPQHF
CDR3 DNA: TGTGCCAGCAGCTTAATGACAGGGAGCAATCAGCCCCAGCATTTT
clone size: .
J gene: TRBJ1-5
V gene: TRBV7-8
D gene: TRBD1

CDR3 protein: CASRKTWDRGFVNTEAFF
CDR3 DNA: TGTGCCAGCAGGAAAACATGGGACAGGGGGTTTGTGAACACTGAAGCTTTCTTT
clone size: .
J gene: TRBJ1-1
V gene: TRBV5-4
D gene: TRBD1

CDR3 protein: CASSPGDRRNPNYGYTF
CDR3 DNA: TGTGCCAGCAGCCCTGGAGACAGGCGGAACCCTAACTATGGCTACACCTTC
clone size: .
J gene: TRBJ1-2
V gene: TRBV11-2
D gene: .

CDR3 protein: CATSRGVLATGANVLTF
CDR3 DNA: TGTGCCACCAGCAGAGGGGTTCTAGCAACGGGGGCCAACGTCCTGACTTTC
clone size: .
J gene: TRBJ2-6
V gene: TRBV15
D gene: .

CDR3 protein: CAWSINSGNTIYF
CDR3 DNA: TGTGCCTGGAGTATAAACAGTGGAAACACCATATATTTT
clone size: .
J gene: TRBJ1-3
V gene: TRBV30
D gene: .

CDR3 protein: CASSRLARGGISDTQYF
CDR3 DNA: TGCGCCAGCAGCCGCCTCGCTCGCGGGGGGATCTCAGATACGCAGTATTTT
clone size: .
J gene: TRBJ2-3
V gene: TRBV4-1
D gene: TRBD2

CDR3 protein: CASSINPGLAGGRSTQYF
CDR3 DNA: TGTGCCAGCAGCATAAACCCGGGACTAGCGGGGGGGCGGAGTACGCAGTATTTT
clone size: .
J gene: TRBJ2-3
V gene: TRBV9
D gene: TRBD2

CDR3 protein: CASGGTANEKLFF
CDR3 DNA: TGTGCCAGCGGCGGGACAGCTAATGAAAAACTGTTTTTT
clone size: .
J gene: TRBJ1-4
V gene: TRBV6-1
D gene: TRBD1

CDR3 protein: CASGSGSGNTIYF
CDR3 DNA: TGCGCCAGCGGGTCGGGTTCTGGAAACACCATATATTTT
clone size: .
J gene: TRBJ1-3
V gene: TRBV10-1
D gene: .

CDR3 protein: CASSAGQGYEQYF
CDR3 DNA: TGCGCCAGCAGCGCGGGACAGGGCTACGAGCAGTACTTC
clone size: .
J gene: TRBJ2-7
V gene: TRBV5-1
D gene: TRBD1

CDR3 protein: CASSISSSGRYEQYF
CDR3 DNA: TGTGCCAGTAGTATAAGTTCCAGCGGGAGGTACGAGCAGTACTTC
clone size: .
J gene: TRBJ2-7
V gene: TRBV19
D gene: TRBD2

CDR3 protein: CASSKARRGRWKNTEAFF
CDR3 DNA: TGTGCCAGCAGCAAAGCGCGGAGGGGCAGGTGGAAGAACACTGAAGCTTTCTTT
clone size: once
J gene: TRBJ1-1
V gene: TRBV21-1
D gene: .

CDR3 protein: CASSEVVGTGEETQYF
CDR3 DNA: TGTGCCAGCAGTGAAGTCGTTGGGACAGGGGAAGAGACCCAGTACTTC
clone size: few
J gene: TRBJ2-5
V gene: TRBV6-1
D gene: TRBD1